This T cell receptor (beta chain) was profiled in a study of T-cell reconstitution after alpha-beta-depleted transplantation in children. Preparation of the TCRbeta library used unique molecular identifiers. TCRdb re-called the PCR reads through MiXCR, storing one row per CDR3 protein. The data show 600,000 to 700,000 distinct CDR3 sequences, roughly 17% seen once. The germline gives CDR1 SGHTA, CDR2 FQGTGA. The CDR3 is 15 amino acids. Trimming cost V 4 bases and J 6 bases; bases outside gene matches: 11. This receptor was identified in a human donor who donated a stem cell graft to a child with acute myeloid leukemia. The rearrangement links TRBV7-3 to TRBJ1-2; 7 bases map to TRBD1. The sequences come from PBMCs from the stem cell graft donor, collected from the stem cell graft. The CDR3 here is CASSSSDRSSDGYTF. The CDR3 nucleotides are TGTGCCAGCAGCTCCTCGGACAGGTCATCGGATGGCTACACCTTC.